This TCR beta chain was documented in a study of blood T cell repertoires in COVID-19. Residents of about two dozen US areas, aged roughly 18 to 89 years, made up the participants. Participants reported their clinical history, and cohort assignment relied on those reports. Among Cohort 3 donors, those recovered had two negative PCRs, clearance, or symptom resolution. This clone appeared a few times. The data were produced by immunoSEQ multiplex PCR, yet TCRdb's version contains in-frame clones alone and is incomplete. Of 360,000 or so clones in the sample, about 90% are singletons; the top ten hold about 1.7%. The CDR3 is 15 amino acids. The germline V gene has CDR1 SGHVS and CDR2 FNYEAQ. V lost 1 base and J 5 bases, leaving 13 bases between the germline ends.

The receptor's source is a young woman who had recovered from COVID-19. Sample: PBMCs or T cells enriched from blood (not recorded which). This chain links TRBV7-6 with TRBJ2-3; D call uncertain. The CDR3 reads CASSLVSIGRDTQYF. The DNA for the CDR3 is TGTGCCAGCAGCTTAGTTTCAATTGGTAGAGATACGCAGTATTTT. Full variable domain (remainder filled in from reference TRBV7-6 and TRBJ2-3): GAGVSQSPRYKVTKRGQDVALRCDPISGHVSLYWYRQALGQGPEFLTYFNYEAQQDKSGLPNDRFSAERPEGSISTLTIQRTEQRDSAMYRCASSLVSIGRDTQYFGPGTRLTVL.